This TCR beta chain was profiled in a study of blood T cells in healthy people across ages. Study-level findings and limits: With age, beta diversity per million T cells declined roughly linearly, significantly by 40.

A few counts support this clonotype. Its target is unknown. Combining a sample-barcoded 5' primer with a J-beta primer mix, a second PCR ran for roughly 6 to 12 cycles. MiXCR, applied by TCRdb to the 5' RACE reads, yields one record per CDR3 protein. The profile shows about a million distinct CDR3 sequences, roughly half of them singletons. The germline V and J ends were trimmed by 1 base and 0 bases, with 7 bases remaining between them. CDR1 and CDR2 from the germline V gene are LGHDT and YNNKEL (reference sequence). The length of the CDR3 is 14 residues. Sample: blood. The sequence derives from a woman aged 55-69 years in good health. The V and J genes are TRBV3-1 and TRBJ2-7, with no clear D. CDR3 sequence: CASSQATVSYEQYF. Here the CDR3 DNA reads TGTGCCAGCAGCCAAGCTACAGTCTCCTACGAGCAGTACTTC.